This T cell receptor (beta chain) was recorded in a study of OX40 agonist ivuxolimab in advanced cancers. This table comes from immunoSEQ multiplex PCR, and its TCRdb copy is limited to in-frame clones, with some not included. The sample records some 60,000 clones, roughly 84% being singletons. A remark on this clone: Antigen: not known.

Findings and limits, study-wide: Among T cells, CD8+ cells averaged more expanded clones than CD4+ cells.

Trimming removed 1 base from V and 5 bases from J, with 11 bases in between. Germline V CDR1 and CDR2: SGDLS, YYNGEE. This CDR3 spans 14 amino acids. The clonotype originates from an adult with an advanced solid tumor such as melanoma, head and neck, liver or kidney cancer. The chain uses TRBV9 and TRBJ2-3, with TRBD1 as a possible D gene (6 bases). The input for sequencing was CD4+ or CD8+ T cells sorted from blood, taken in a trial of the OX40 agonist ivuxolimab. In DNA, the CDR3 is TGTGCCAGCAGCGTACGAGGGGACATAGATACGCAGTATTTT. It is translated as CASSVRGDIDTQYF.